The 30 T cell receptor beta chains presented below share a single source sample, sequenced in a study of OX40 agonist ivuxolimab in advanced cancers. Libraries were prepared by immunoSEQ multiplex PCR; TCRdb keeps only in-frame clonotypes and omits some of them. The sample contains tens of thousands of clones, 81% of which appear only once. Sequencing used CD4+ or CD8+ T cells sorted from blood, obtained in a trial of the OX40 agonist ivuxolimab. These receptor sequences come from an adult with an advanced solid tumor such as melanoma, head and neck, liver or kidney cancer.

The CDR3 sequence is CASSSIRDRVNEQFF. The CDR3 nucleotides read TGTGCCAGCAGTTCGATCCGGGACAGGGTCAATGAGCAGTTCTTC. The chain employs TRBV28 and TRBJ2-1; 9 bases align to TRBD1. CDR1 MDHEN and CDR2 SYDVKM come from the germline V gene. This CDR3 has 15 residues. After removal of 4 bases from V and 6 bases from J, the junction contained 7 bases not matched to a gene.

This rearrangement joins TRBV6-1 to TRBJ2-7, with D maybe TRBD2 (5 bases). V was trimmed by 1 base and J by 2 bases, leaving 12 bases between them. Germline CDR1 is MNHNS and CDR2 is SASEGT. The CDR3 is 15 amino acids. The CDR3 protein is CASSEGLGVTYEQYV. CDR3 in DNA: TGTGCCAGCAGTGAAGGCCTCGGGGTCACCTACGAGCAGTACGTC.

This clone was observed once. The chain couples TRBV13 to TRBJ2-5, with D unclear. The V end lost 0 bases, the J end lost 5 bases, and 19 bases lay between the germline ends. The CDR3 sequence is 17 residues long. Germline CDR1 is PRHDT and CDR2 is FYEKMQ (reference sequence). CDR3 loop: CASSLGEDSRPRETQYF. The CDR3 DNA follows: TGTGCCAGCAGCTTAGGTGAAGACTCCCGACCGAGGGAGACCCAGTACTTC.

The rearrangement joins TRBV6-1 to TRBJ2-3, with D possibly TRBD1 on 6 matching bases. Trimming cost V 8 bases and J 1 base, with 16 bases left between them. CDR3 length: 15 residues. CDR1 and CDR2 from the germline V gene are MNHNS and SASEGT. Here the CDR3 reads CASQGLQGGTDTQYF. The CDR3 region has the DNA TGTGCCAGCCAGGGGTTACAGGGAGGCACAGATACGCAGTATTTT.

The chain couples TRBV15 to TRBJ2-3, with D possibly being TRBD1 (5 bases). The V gene's germline CDR1 is LNHNV and CDR2 YYDKDF (reference sequence). The length of the CDR3 is 15 residues. V was cut by 0 bases and J by 2 bases, with 9 bases left in between. The CDR3 DNA sequence: TGTGCCACCAGCAGAGATCCAGGGTACACAGATACGCAGTATTTT. Residues: CATSRDPGYTDTQYF.

This clone occurred a few times. CDR3 sequence (DNA): TGCGCCAGCAGCCAAGAATGGACAGCGATATCCTACGAGCAGTACTTC. Protein: CASSQEWTAISYEQYF. The rearrangement links TRBV4-1 to TRBJ2-7, with D perhaps TRBD1 (6 bases). Trimming removed 0 bases at V and 1 base at J, with 13 bases between. In germline, CDR1 is MGHRA, CDR2 YSYEKL. The length of the CDR3 is 16 residues.

On this clone: At one boundary the junction diverges from the germline segment, which might be a read error. The chain employs TRBV5-4 and TRBJ1-1; possible D gene TRBD1, 5 bases. This CDR3 is 12 amino acids long. Germline assignment: CDR1 SGHNT and CDR2 YYREEE (reference sequence). The CDR3 reads CASSLAGHPWVF. The CDR3 coding sequence is TGTGCCAGCAGCTTGGCGGGGCATCCGTGGGTCTTT.

The chain is built from TRBV23-1 and TRBJ1-3; D not certain. TRBV23-1 is flagged as an ORF with uncertain function. The CDR3 totals 16 residues. The ends were cut back, 1 base at V and 0 bases at J, with 10 bases in the middle. The CDR3 region is CASSQWWVHSGNTIYF. CDR3 DNA: TGCGCCAGCAGTCAATGGTGGGTTCACTCTGGAAACACCATATATTTT.

This chain uses TRBV7-8 with TRBJ2-5; TRBD2 agrees at 7 bases. Trimming removed 4 bases from V and 0 bases from J; junction bases left unmatched: 5. The CDR3 loop spans 15 amino acids. The germline CDR1 and CDR2 sequences are SGHVS and FQNEAQ. As DNA, the CDR3 is TGTGCCAGCAGCTCCCATGGGAGGGACCAAGAGACCCAGTACTTC. Encoded protein: CASSSHGRDQETQYF.

V usage is TRBV4-3 and J usage is TRBJ2-7, with TRBD1 matching 9 bases. CDR1 is LGHNA and CDR2 is YSLEER in the germline V gene. V shed 3 bases, J shed 2 bases, and the junction held 8 bases outside the gene matches. The length of the CDR3 is 16 residues. The CDR3 sequence: CASSHQLGTGTYEQYF. The CDR3 DNA follows: TGCGCCAGCAGCCACCAACTAGGGACAGGGACCTACGAGCAGTACTTC.

To note about this clone: This could be a read error, since a much larger clone is one nucleotide away. The gene calls are TRBV7-2 and TRBJ2-2; D gene uncertain. CDR1 is SGHTA and CDR2 is FQGNSA in the germline V gene. V gave up 5 bases and J gave up 1 base, with 2 bases separating them. The CDR3 is 12 residues long. Written as DNA, the CDR3 is TGTGCCAGCAGCATGAACACCGGGGAGCTGTTTTTT. It specifies CASSMNTGELFF.

In this sample, this clone turned up many times. The chain is built from TRBV14 and TRBJ1-4; D uncertain. The CDR3 totals 12 residues. The germline V gene encodes CDR1 SGHDN and CDR2 FVKESK. Deletions cut 3 bases from V and 11 bases from J, with 10 bases between. The CDR3: CASSHLTDKLFF. The CDR3 DNA reads TGTGCCAGCAGCCACCTGACGGACAAACTGTTTTTT. The complete variable domain, with remaining parts taken from reference TRBV14 and TRBJ1-4, reads EAGVTQFPSHSVIEKGQTVTLRCDPISGHDNLYWYRRVMGKEIKFLLHFVKESKQDESGMPNNRFLAERTGGTYSTLKVQPAELEDSGVYFCASSHLTDKLFFGSGTQLSVL.

The chain's CDR3 is CASSELRGRSTEAFF. For the CDR3, the DNA is TGTGCCAGCAGTGAACTCAGGGGGAGATCCACTGAAGCTTTCTTT. The chain employs TRBV2 and TRBJ1-1; 7 nucleotides align to TRBD1. The CDR3 is 15 residues long. The V gene end was trimmed by 2 bases and the J gene end by 4 bases; junction bases not matched to a gene: 7. Germline lookup yields CDR1 SNHLY and CDR2 FYNNEI.

This clone occurred a few times. The chain couples TRBV19 to TRBJ1-1, with D possibly being TRBD1 (6 bases). The germline gives CDR1 LNHDA, CDR2 SQIVND (reference sequence). V gave up 5 bases and J gave up 3 bases, with 10 bases separating them. The CDR3 is 13 residues long. CDR3 nucleotides: TGTGCCAGTAGTGCTGGACAGTACACTGAAGCTTTCTTT. It is translated as CASSAGQYTEAFF. Supplemented by reference TRBV19 and TRBJ1-1, the full variable domain reads DGGITQSPKYLFRKEGQNVTLSCEQNLNHDAMYWYRQDPGQGLRLIYYSQIVNDFQKGDIAEGYSVSREKKESFPLTVTSAQKNPTAFYLCASSAGQYTEAFFGQGTRLTVV.

This chain joins TRBV6-1 and TRBJ2-7; the D gene could be TRBD1 or TRBD2 (6 bases each). The V gene lost 1 base and the J gene lost 0 bases, with 10 bases spanning the gap. This CDR3 has 15 amino acids. Per the germline V gene, CDR1 is MNHNS and CDR2 is SASEGT. The CDR3: CASSEVGGSSYEQYV. The CDR3 DNA is TGTGCCAGCAGTGAAGTGGGGGGCAGCTCCTACGAGCAGTACGTC.

This clone was picked up one time. The CDR3, as DNA: TGCGCCAGCAGTGGGGTCGCCTACAATGAGCAGTTCTTC. This translates into CASSGVAYNEQFF. The chain joins TRBV10-2 to TRBJ2-1; D uncertain. Looked up from germline, CDR1 is WSHSY and CDR2 is SAAADI. This CDR3 is 13 amino acids long. V lost 4 bases and J 2 bases, leaving 6 bases between the germline ends.

The genes are TRBV6-1 and TRBJ2-1, with 10 positions matching TRBD2. The CDR3 totals 15 residues. Germline V gene lookup returns CDR1 MNHNS and CDR2 SASEGT. V lost 4 bases, J lost 7 bases, and 7 bases stayed unmatched. CDR3 nucleotides: TGTGCCAGCAGTGTTAAACTAGCGGGGCCGAATGAGCAGTTCTTC. It encodes CASSVKLAGPNEQFF.

The chain couples TRBV2 to TRBJ1-2; possible D gene TRBD1, 6 bases. Germline CDR1 and CDR2: SNHLY and FYNNEI. V lost 3 bases and J lost 6, with 11 bases in between. This CDR3 is 13 amino acids long. In nucleotides, the CDR3 is TGTGCCAGCAGTGATCAACAGGGAGATGGCTACACCTTC. This gives the protein CASSDQQGDGYTF.

The V gene is TRBV4-2, the J gene TRBJ1-2; D may be TRBD1 (5 bases). Germline V gene lookup returns CDR1 LGHNA and CDR2 YNFKEQ. Trimming removed 0 bases from V and 0 bases from J, with 11 bases in between. The CDR3 has 16 amino acids. The CDR3 loop is CASSQEGGTSNYGYTF. Written as DNA, the CDR3 is TGTGCCAGCAGCCAAGAGGGAGGGACCTCTAACTATGGCTACACCTTC.

This chain links TRBV28 with TRBJ1-2; D gene unclear. Germline V gene data show CDR1 as MDHEN and CDR2 as SYDVKM. The CDR3 extends over 15 amino acids. Deletions cut 1 base from V and 1 base from J, with 10 bases between. In DNA form, the CDR3 reads TGTGCCAGCAGTTTATTCGGGGTTTATAACTATGGCTACACCTTC. Translating it yields CASSLFGVYNYGYTF.

The genes are TRBV7-2 and TRBJ2-7, with D possibly being TRBD2 (6 bases). The V end was cut by 2 bases, the J end by 3 bases, with 23 bases between. Germline CDR1 reads SGHTA; CDR2 reads FQGNSA. The CDR3 extends over 18 amino acids. The DNA of the CDR3 is TGTGCCAGCAGCTTACCGGGACTTCCTACCGTACGGAGCTACGAGCAGTACTTC. Translation gives CASSLPGLPTVRSYEQYF.

This clone is a singleton in its sample. V is TRBV11-3 and J is TRBJ2-1, with TRBD2 matching 8 bases. Germline V gene data show CDR1 as SGHNT and CDR2 as YENEEA. V shed 5 bases and J 7 bases; nucleotides not matched to a gene: 10. This CDR3 has 15 amino acids. CDR3 DNA: TGTGCCAGCAGCGAGCGGGGGAAGCTTATAAATGAGCAGTTCTTC. Its protein is CASSERGKLINEQFF. The variable domain in full, with the rest retrieved from reference TRBV11-3 and TRBJ2-1, is EAGVVQSPRYKIIEKKQPVAFWCNPISGHNTLYWYLQNLGQGPELLIRYENEEAVDDSQLPKDRFSAERLKGVDSTLKIQPAELGDSAVYLCASSERGKLINEQFFGPGTRLTVL.

This chain uses TRBV28 with TRBJ2-2; 10 nucleotides line up with TRBD1. Trimming removed 6 bases from V and 1 base from J; junction bases left unmatched: 2. The CDR3 loop spans 15 amino acids. CDR1 and CDR2 (germline): MDHEN, SYDVKM. CDR3: CASRRDRGNTGELFF. CDR3 DNA sequence: TGTGCCAGCAGAAGGGACAGGGGGAACACCGGGGAGCTGTTTTTT.

The chain employs TRBV19 and TRBJ1-1; possible D gene TRBD1, 5 bases. The CDR3 loop spans 14 amino acids. V was trimmed by 4 bases and J by 0 bases, leaving 9 bases between them. Germline V CDR1 and CDR2: LNHDA, SQIVND (reference sequence). CDR3 nucleotide sequence: TGTGCCAGTAGTACCGGGACGGTGAACACTGAAGCTTTCTTT. This translates into CASSTGTVNTEAFF.

The CDR3 spells CASSQGASYGYTF. The CDR3 coding sequence is TGTGCCAGCAGCCAAGGGGCATCCTATGGCTACACCTTC. The chain employs TRBV4-2 and TRBJ1-2, with D unclear. This CDR3 is built from 13 residues. Germline V lookup: CDR1 LGHNA, CDR2 YNFKEQ. V lost 1 base and J lost 4, with 7 bases in between.

The chain employs TRBV7-9 and TRBJ2-5; the D is unclear. The CDR3 is made up of 15 amino acids. The V end was cut by 5 bases, the J end by 2 bases, with 15 bases between. Looked up from germline, CDR1 is SEHNR and CDR2 is FQNEAQ (reference sequence). CDR3 in amino acids: CASSRTYGGQETQYF. The CDR3 DNA follows: TGTGCCAGCAGCCGCACTTACGGTGGTCAAGAGACCCAGTACTTC.

V is TRBV15 and J is TRBJ1-2; TRBD1 aligns across 10 bases. Germline V lookup: CDR1 LNHNV, CDR2 YYDKDF (reference sequence). The CDR3 loop spans 15 amino acids. Trimming removed 9 bases from V and 2 bases from J; junction bases left unmatched: 9. The CDR3 sequence: CATTLRTGGNYGYTF. The CDR3, as DNA: TGTGCCACTACCCTGAGGACAGGGGGAAACTATGGCTACACCTTC.

The chain joins TRBV7-6 to TRBJ1-3; D gene ambiguous. The germline V gene has CDR1 SGHVS and CDR2 FNYEAQ. Trimming cost V 1 base and J 4 bases, with 11 bases left between them. The length of the CDR3 is 15 residues. CDR3 coding DNA: TGTGCCAGCAGCTTAGGGCAGGCAGAGGGAAACACCATATATTTT. This sequence encodes CASSLGQAEGNTIYF.

The chain combines TRBV7-9 with TRBJ2-7, with 9 bases that match TRBD1. The CDR3 extends over 16 amino acids. Germline trimming cut 5 bases from V and 1 base from J; bases unmatched to any gene: 9. Germline CDR1 reads SEHNR; CDR2 reads FQNEAQ (reference sequence). The CDR3 sequence is CASSQGGQGLSYEQYF. As DNA, the CDR3 is TGTGCCAGCAGCCAAGGAGGACAGGGGTTATCCTACGAGCAGTACTTC.

The chain uses TRBV6-5 and TRBJ2-3; 7 positions agree with TRBD1. The J segment lost 4 bases and the V segment lost 0 bases, leaving 4 bases of the junction unmatched. This CDR3 spans 15 amino acids. Germline CDR1 reads MNHEY; CDR2 reads SVGAGI. CDR3 in amino acids: CASSYSPQGPDTQYF. The CDR3 nucleotides read TGTGCCAGCAGTTACTCCCCACAGGGGCCAGATACGCAGTATTTT.